This T cell receptor beta chain was sequenced for a study of regulatory T cells in long-lasting Graves disease. To note about this clonotype: What it recognizes is unknown.

With iRepertoire HTBI primers and Arm-PCR of CDR3 regions, TCR beta libraries were built. TCRdb passed the multiplex PCR reads through MiXCR, listing each CDR3 protein once. The sample includes a few hundred thousand distinct CDR3 sequences, roughly a fifth of them seen just once. Study-level results: Persistent Graves' patients showed less TCR diversity than newly diagnosed patients showed.

Time point denoted: persistent/refractory GD, antithyroid drugs over 5 years with positive TRAb. PBMC-derived RNA was used for the TCR library. Patients came through an endocrinology department, and that department was in Xi'an, China. The CDR3 totals 17 residues. V shed 1 base and J 1 base; nucleotides not matched to a gene: 2. Germline-derived CDR1 and CDR2 are SGHTA and FQGNSA. This chain joins TRBV7-2 and TRBJ2-2; 11 bases fit TRBD2. The TCR comes from a female donor with Graves disease. This specimen consisted of peripheral blood mononuclear cells (PBMCs), obtained when the disease was refractory, from a patient treated with antithyroid drugs. The CDR3 region is CASSLVGTSGNTGELFF. In DNA, the CDR3 is TGTGCCAGCAGCTTAGTCGGGACTAGCGGGAACACCGGGGAGCTGTTTTTT.